This T cell receptor (beta chain) was retrieved from a study of blood T cells in healthy people across ages. Through a sample-barcoded 5' primer and a J-beta primer mix, a second PCR was run for roughly 7 to 11 cycles. One entry per CDR3 protein, called by TCRdb with MiXCR from the 5' RACE reads. This table holds 910,000 or so distinct CDR3 sequences, around 54% found once. This CDR3 spans 15 amino acids. With 0 bases removed from V and 13 bases from J, the gap between germline ends came to 21 bases. Germline-derived CDR1 and CDR2 are MGHRA and YSYEKL. Whole-study results and caveats: Relative to aged donors, long-lived donors carried more naive CD4+ cells and displayed higher diversity.

This clonotype was found a few times. Its antigen is undetermined. The chain links TRBV4-1 to TRBJ1-2; D remains unclear. Input material: blood. This clonotype was obtained from a woman aged 55-69 years in good health. CDR3: CASSQEDTVRLLGTF. For the CDR3, the DNA is TGCGCCAGCAGCCAAGAGGATACAGTCCGGCTCCTAGGCACCTTC.